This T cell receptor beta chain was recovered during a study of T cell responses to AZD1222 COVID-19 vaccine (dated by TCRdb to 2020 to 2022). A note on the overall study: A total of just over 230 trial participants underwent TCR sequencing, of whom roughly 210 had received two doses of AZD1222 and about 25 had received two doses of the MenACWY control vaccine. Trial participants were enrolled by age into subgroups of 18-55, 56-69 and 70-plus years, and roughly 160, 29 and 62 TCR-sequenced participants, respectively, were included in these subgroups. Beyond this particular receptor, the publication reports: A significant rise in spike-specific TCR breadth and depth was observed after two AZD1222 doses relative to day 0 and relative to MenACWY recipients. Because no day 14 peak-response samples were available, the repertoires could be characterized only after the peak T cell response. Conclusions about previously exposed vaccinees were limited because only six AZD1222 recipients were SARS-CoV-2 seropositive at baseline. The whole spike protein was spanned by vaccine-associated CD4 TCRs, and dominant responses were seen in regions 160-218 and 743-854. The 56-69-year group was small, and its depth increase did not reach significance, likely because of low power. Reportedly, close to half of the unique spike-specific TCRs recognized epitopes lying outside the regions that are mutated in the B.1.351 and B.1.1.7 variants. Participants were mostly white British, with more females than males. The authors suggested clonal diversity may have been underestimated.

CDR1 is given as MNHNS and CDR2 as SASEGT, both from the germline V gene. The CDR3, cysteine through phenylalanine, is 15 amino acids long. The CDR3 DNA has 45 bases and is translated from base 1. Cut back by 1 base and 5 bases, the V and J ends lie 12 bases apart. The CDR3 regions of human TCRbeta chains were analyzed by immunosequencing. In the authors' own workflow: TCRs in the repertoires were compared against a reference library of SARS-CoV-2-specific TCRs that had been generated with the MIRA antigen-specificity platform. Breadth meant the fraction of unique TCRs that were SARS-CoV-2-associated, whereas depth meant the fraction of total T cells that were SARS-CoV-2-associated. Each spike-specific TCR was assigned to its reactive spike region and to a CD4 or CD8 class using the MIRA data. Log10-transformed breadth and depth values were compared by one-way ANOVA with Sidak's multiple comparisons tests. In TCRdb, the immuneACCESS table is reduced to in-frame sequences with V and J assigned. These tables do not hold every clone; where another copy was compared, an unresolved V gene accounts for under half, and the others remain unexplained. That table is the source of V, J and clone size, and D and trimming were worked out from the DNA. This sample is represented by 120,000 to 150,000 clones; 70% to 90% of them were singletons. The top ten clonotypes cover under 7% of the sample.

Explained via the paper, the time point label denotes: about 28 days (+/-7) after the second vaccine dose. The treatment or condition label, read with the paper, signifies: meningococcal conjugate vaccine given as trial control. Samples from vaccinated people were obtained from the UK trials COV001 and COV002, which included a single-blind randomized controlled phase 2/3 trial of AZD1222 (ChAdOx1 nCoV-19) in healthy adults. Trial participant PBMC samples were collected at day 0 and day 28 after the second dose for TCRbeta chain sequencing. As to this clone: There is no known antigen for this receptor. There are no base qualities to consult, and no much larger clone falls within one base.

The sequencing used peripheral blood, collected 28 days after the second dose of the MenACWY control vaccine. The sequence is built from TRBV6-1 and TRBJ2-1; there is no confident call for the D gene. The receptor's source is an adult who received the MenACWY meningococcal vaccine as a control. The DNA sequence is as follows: TGTGCCAGCAGTGAAGTCTCCGCGTTTAACAATGAGCAGTTCTTC. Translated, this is CASSEVSAFNNEQFF.